These 21 T cell receptor beta chains came from one sample sequenced in a study of T cell repertoires in ileal Crohn's disease. Only in-frame clones appear in the TCRdb table, and some are missing; sequencing was by immunoSEQ multiplex PCR. Of more than 3,500 clones listed, roughly three quarters are singletons. Sequences were obtained from ileal tissue. These receptors were taken from an adult with Crohn's disease.

The chain employs TRBV4-1 and TRBJ2-7, with D possibly TRBD1 on 6 matching bases. The CDR3 has 16 residues. V lost 3 bases and J 0 bases, leaving 15 bases between the germline ends. Germline V gives CDR1 MGHRA, CDR2 YSYEKL. The DNA of the CDR3 is TGCGCCAGCAGCCATATGACAGGAGCCTCCTCCTACGAGCAGTACTTC. It specifies CASSHMTGASSYEQYF.

This clone has just a few counts. J is TRBJ1-1 and V is TRBV2, with D possibly TRBD1 on 6 matching bases. The V end lost 4 bases, the J end lost 3 bases, and 12 bases lay between the germline ends. CDR3 size: 14 residues. CDR1 and CDR2 (germline): SNHLY, FYNNEI. As DNA, the CDR3 is TGTGCCAGCAGTGGCCTGGACAGTTACACTGAAGCTTTCTTT. This gives the protein CASSGLDSYTEAFF. Full variable domain (remainder filled in from reference TRBV2 and TRBJ1-1): EPEVTQTPSHQVTQMGQEVILRCVPISNHLYFYWYRQILGQKVEFLVSFYNNEISEKSEIFDDQFSVERPDGSNFTLKIRSTKLEDSAMYFCASSGLDSYTEAFFGQGTRLTVV.

CDR3 protein: CATSRVGGAGGYTF. CDR3 DNA sequence: TGTGCCACCAGCAGAGTCGGCGGGGCGGGTGGCTACACCTTC. The chain uses TRBV15 and TRBJ1-2; tentative D call: TRBD1 (5 bases). Trimming stripped 1 base from V and 7 bases from J, with 13 bases between. Germline-derived CDR1 and CDR2 are LNHNV and YYDKDF (reference sequence). This CDR3 spans 14 amino acids.

The J gene is TRBJ1-4, the V gene TRBV5-6, with 7 bases aligning to TRBD1. The CDR3 runs to 13 residues. Germline CDR1 is SGHDT and CDR2 is YYEEEE. Unmatched junction bases numbered 5, after V lost 4 bases and J lost 8 bases. In DNA form, the CDR3 reads TGTGCCAGCAGCAAGACAGGGTTGGAAAAACTGTTTTTT. Its translation is CASSKTGLEKLFF.

V is TRBV15 and J is TRBJ2-5; 9 positions agree with TRBD2. Germline loops: CDR1 LNHNV, CDR2 YYDKDF (reference sequence). J gave up 1 base and V 1 base, and 7 bases lay outside the gene matches. This CDR3 has 17 residues. CDR3: CATSRAGLAGPQETQYF. The CDR3 DNA reads TGTGCCACCAGCAGAGCTGGGCTAGCGGGGCCCCAAGAGACCCAGTACTTC.

This chain links TRBV5-5 with TRBJ1-2; tentatively, D is TRBD1 (5 bases). Looked up from germline, CDR1 is SGHKS and CDR2 is YYEKEE (reference sequence). The CDR3 has 19 amino acids. Trimming shortened V by 1 base and J by 2 bases, and 24 bases separated the two germline ends. CDR3 in DNA: TGTGCCAGCAGCTTGAATCCGGACATAACGACAGATACGAACTATGGCTACACCTTC. Amino acid sequence: CASSLNPDITTDTNYGYTF.

This CDR3 reads CASSGMARSYNEQFF. Here the CDR3 DNA reads TGTGCCAGCAGTGGTATGGCCCGCTCCTACAATGAGCAGTTCTTC. The chain combines TRBV2 with TRBJ2-1; D unclear. The V gene's germline CDR1 is SNHLY and CDR2 FYNNEI. The CDR3 runs 15 residues. Trimming shortened V by 4 bases and J by 0 bases, and 10 bases separated the two germline ends. Together with reference TRBV2 and TRBJ2-1, the CDR3 gives the full variable domain: EPEVTQTPSHQVTQMGQEVILRCVPISNHLYFYWYRQILGQKVEFLVSFYNNEISEKSEIFDDQFSVERPDGSNFTLKIRSTKLEDSAMYFCASSGMARSYNEQFFGPGTRLTVL.

This clone was counted only a few times. This CDR3 is also generated by other DNA sequences in the sample. CDR3 sequence reads: CASSSGTDNSPLHF. CDR3 coding DNA: TGCGCCAGCAGCTCTGGGACAGACAATTCACCCCTCCACTTT. The chain has TRBV5-1 and TRBJ1-6; 7 positions match TRBD1. Trimming at V came to 3 bases and at J to 7 bases, leaving 4 bases not matched to a gene. The length of the CDR3 is 14 residues. Germline-derived CDR1 and CDR2 are SGHRS and YFSETQ.

This clone was counted between two and nine times. The J gene is TRBJ2-7, the V gene TRBV27, with a possible D match to TRBD2 (5 bases). The CDR3 length is 14 residues. Per the germline V gene, CDR1 is MNHEY and CDR2 is SMNVEV (reference sequence). V lost 5 bases, J lost 2 bases, and 13 bases lay in between. The chain's CDR3 is CASSPGVGTYEQYF. The CDR3 region has the DNA TGTGCCAGCAGTCCCGGGGTGGGAACCTACGAGCAGTACTTC.

The chain links TRBV6-1 to TRBJ2-5; tentatively, D is TRBD1 (6 bases). Germline V gene lookup returns CDR1 MNHNS and CDR2 SASEGT. Trimming removed 5 bases at V and 5 bases at J, with 12 bases between. There are 13 residues in the CDR3. CDR3: CASSKQGWETQYF. CDR3 in DNA: TGTGCCAGCAGTAAACAGGGATGGGAGACCCAGTACTTC.

The V gene is TRBV5-6, the J gene TRBJ2-5, with D unresolved. The CDR3 covers 12 residues. The V end lost 1 base, the J end lost 7 bases, and 8 bases lay between the germline ends. Germline V gene data show CDR1 as SGHDT and CDR2 as YYEEEE. The CDR3 bases are TGTGCCAGCAGCTTGAAAGTCGGGACCCAGTACTTC. This translates into CASSLKVGTQYF.

V usage is TRBV29-1 and J usage is TRBJ1-2; 7 nucleotides agree with TRBD1. Germline V gives CDR1 SQVTM, CDR2 ANQGSEA. Trimming at V came to 2 bases and at J to 6 bases, leaving 9 bases not matched to a gene. The CDR3 totals 14 residues. CDR3 loop: CSVEIRGRSNGYTF. The CDR3 DNA is TGCAGCGTTGAAATAAGGGGGCGCAGTAATGGCTACACCTTC.

The CDR3: CASSQGNGEIYEQYF. The CDR3 nucleotides are TGCGCCAGCAGCCAAGGGAATGGGGAGATCTACGAGCAGTACTTC. The rearrangement links TRBV4-3 to TRBJ2-7; D is possibly TRBD2 (5 bases). The CDR3 covers 15 residues. The V gene's germline CDR1 is LGHNA and CDR2 YSLEER. Trimming took 1 base from V and 3 from J, leaving 13 bases between them.

V gene TRBV4-3 combines with J gene TRBJ1-3, with TRBD1 identical over 7 bases. J was trimmed by 2 bases and V by 4 bases; bases with no gene match: 2. Germline CDR1 reads LGHNA; CDR2 reads YSLEER. The CDR3 extends over 14 amino acids. CDR3 region: CASSPTGTGNTIYF. In DNA form, the CDR3 reads TGCGCCAGCAGCCCGACAGGGACTGGAAACACCATATATTTT.

This chain joins TRBV15 and TRBJ1-5; weak D call: TRBD1 (5 bases). Germline V gene data show CDR1 as LNHNV and CDR2 as YYDKDF (reference sequence). Trimming left V 0 bases short and J 6 bases short, with 15 bases between. This CDR3 region has 16 residues. CDR3 sequence reads: CATSREFAGSPQPQHF. The CDR3, as DNA: TGTGCCACCAGCAGAGAGTTCGCAGGGTCCCCTCAGCCCCAGCATTTT.

The V call is TRBV9, the J call TRBJ2-5, with TRBD1 matching 7 bases. Losses at the gene ends were 1 base for V and 2 bases for J; bases not matched to a gene: 2. The CDR3 sequence is 14 residues long. Germline assignment: CDR1 SGDLS and CDR2 YYNGEE. The CDR3 loop reads CASSVTGQQETQYF. DNA of the CDR3: TGTGCCAGCAGCGTAACGGGACAGCAAGAGACCCAGTACTTC.

The rearrangement links TRBV9 to TRBJ2-7; 8 bases line up with TRBD2. The germline gives CDR1 SGDLS, CDR2 YYNGEE. Trimming at V came to 2 bases and at J to 2 bases, leaving 3 bases not matched to a gene. CDR3 length: 14 amino acids. The CDR3, as DNA: TGTGCCAGCAGCGTCACTAGCGGAACCTACGAGCAGTACTTC. It is translated as CASSVTSGTYEQYF.

A note on this clone: The same CDR3 also results from other DNA sequences found in this sample. J is TRBJ2-1 and V is TRBV27; 10 bases match TRBD2. The germline gives CDR1 MNHEY, CDR2 SMNVEV (reference sequence). The trim removed 5 bases at V and 4 bases at J, leaving 5 bases unmatched. The CDR3 spans 15 residues. This CDR3 is CASSVAGGDYNEQFF. The CDR3 region has the DNA TGTGCCAGCAGTGTAGCGGGGGGCGATTACAATGAGCAGTTCTTC.

This clone was detected once. This chain uses TRBV21-1 with TRBJ2-7; TRBD1, as called in the table, went unchecked against the DNA. TRBV21-1 is recorded as a pseudogene. The CDR3 has 16 residues. CDR3 protein: CASSKEGGSKRYEQYF. The CDR3 coding sequence is TGTGCCAGCAGCAAAGAAGGGGGATCTAAACGATACGAGCAGTACTTC.

V and J are TRBV6-1 and TRBJ2-2; maybe TRBD1 (5 bases). Germline CDR1 and CDR2: MNHNS and SASEGT. Trimming took 1 base from V and 4 from J, leaving 10 bases between them. The CDR3 is 15 residues long. The chain's CDR3 is CASSEDLGRTGELFF. The CDR3 DNA is TGTGCCAGCAGTGAAGACCTGGGGCGCACCGGGGAGCTGTTTTTT.

This clone qualifies as medium-sized. The chain is built from TRBV11-3 and TRBJ2-1, with 7 bases lining up with TRBD2. The CDR3 is made up of 14 amino acids. Germline V CDR1 and CDR2: SGHNT, YENEEA. J lost 5 bases, V lost 5 bases, and 6 bases had no gene match. The CDR3 reads CASSPSGMNNEQFF. The DNA of the CDR3 is TGTGCCAGCAGCCCAAGCGGGATGAACAATGAGCAGTTCTTC.